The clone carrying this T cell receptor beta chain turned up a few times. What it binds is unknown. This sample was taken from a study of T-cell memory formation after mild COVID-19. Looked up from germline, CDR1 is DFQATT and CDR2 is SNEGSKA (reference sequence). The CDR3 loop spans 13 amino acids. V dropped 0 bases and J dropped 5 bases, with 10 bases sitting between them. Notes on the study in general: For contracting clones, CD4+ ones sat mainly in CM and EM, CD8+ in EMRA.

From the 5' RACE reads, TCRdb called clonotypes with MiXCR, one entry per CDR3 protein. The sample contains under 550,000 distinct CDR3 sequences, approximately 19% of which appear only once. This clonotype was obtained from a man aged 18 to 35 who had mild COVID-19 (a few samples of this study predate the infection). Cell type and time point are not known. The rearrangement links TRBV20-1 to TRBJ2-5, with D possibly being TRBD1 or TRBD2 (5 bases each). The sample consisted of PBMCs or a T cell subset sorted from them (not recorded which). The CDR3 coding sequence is TGCAGTGCTAGAGATAGGGACGCTGAGACCCAGTACTTC. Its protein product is CSARDRDAETQYF.